This TCR beta chain was retrieved from a study of T cell repertoires in cytomegalovirus infection. TCRdb reprocessed the reads via MiXCR and lists one record per CDR3 protein. Of 400,000 or so distinct CDR3 sequences listed, over 15% are singletons. The CDR3 has 14 residues. Germline-derived CDR1 and CDR2 are LNHNV and YYDKDF (reference sequence). With 4 bases removed from V and 2 bases from J, the gap between germline ends came to 8 bases. This clonotype has more than one count but fewer than ten. Sequenced input: PBMCs. V is TRBV15 and J is TRBJ2-2; D possibly uses TRBD1 or TRBD2 (6 bases each). This sequence originates from a human donor in good health (CMV status not recorded). Some clones in this sample may be carry-over from other donors' samples. The DNA of the CDR3 is TGTGCCACCAGCACGGGGGCCAACACCGGGGAGCTGTTTTTT. Protein: CATSTGANTGELFF. Complete variable domain (other parts from reference TRBV15 and TRBJ2-2): DAMVIQNPRYQVTQFGKPVTLSCSQTLNHNVMYWYQQKSSQAPKLLFHYYDKDFNNEADTPDNFQSRRPNTSFCFLDIRSPGLGDTAMYLCATSTGANTGELFFGEGSRLTVL.